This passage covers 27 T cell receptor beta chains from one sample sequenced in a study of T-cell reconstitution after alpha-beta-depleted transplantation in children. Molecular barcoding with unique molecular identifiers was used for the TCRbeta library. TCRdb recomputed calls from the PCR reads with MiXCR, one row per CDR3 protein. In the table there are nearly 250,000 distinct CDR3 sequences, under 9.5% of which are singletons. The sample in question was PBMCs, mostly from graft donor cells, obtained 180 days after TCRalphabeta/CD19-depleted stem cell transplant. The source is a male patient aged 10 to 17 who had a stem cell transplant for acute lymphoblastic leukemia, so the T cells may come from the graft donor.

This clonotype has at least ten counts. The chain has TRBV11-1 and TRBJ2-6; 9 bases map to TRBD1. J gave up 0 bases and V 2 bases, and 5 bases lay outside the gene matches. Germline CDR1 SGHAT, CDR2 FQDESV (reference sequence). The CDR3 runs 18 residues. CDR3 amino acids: CASSLRGQGGSGANVLTF. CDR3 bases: TGTGCCAGCAGCTTAAGGGGACAGGGTGGCTCTGGGGCCAACGTCCTGACTTTC.

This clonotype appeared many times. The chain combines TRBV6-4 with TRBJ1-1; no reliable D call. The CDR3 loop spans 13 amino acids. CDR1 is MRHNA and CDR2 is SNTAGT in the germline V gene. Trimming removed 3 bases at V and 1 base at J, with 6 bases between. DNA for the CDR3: TGTGCCAGCAGTGAAAATGGGAACACTGAAGCTTTCTTT. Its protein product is CASSENGNTEAFF.

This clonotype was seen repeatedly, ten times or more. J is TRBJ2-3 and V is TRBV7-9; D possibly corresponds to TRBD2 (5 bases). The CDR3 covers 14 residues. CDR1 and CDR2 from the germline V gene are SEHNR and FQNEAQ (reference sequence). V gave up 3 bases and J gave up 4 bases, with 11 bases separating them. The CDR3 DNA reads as TGTGCCAGCAGCTTGGACTTACGAGCAGATACGCAGTATTTT. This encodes CASSLDLRADTQYF.

CDR3 nucleotide sequence: TGTGCCAGCAGCGCCGGGAGACAGGGTTCCCGTGAAAAACTGTTTTTT. Amino acids: CASSAGRQGSREKLFF. The V call is TRBV9, the J call TRBJ1-4, with TRBD1 identical over 7 bases. V dropped 3 bases and J dropped 7; count of bases not matched to a gene: 12. The CDR3 covers 16 residues. Germline CDR1 SGDLS, CDR2 YYNGEE.

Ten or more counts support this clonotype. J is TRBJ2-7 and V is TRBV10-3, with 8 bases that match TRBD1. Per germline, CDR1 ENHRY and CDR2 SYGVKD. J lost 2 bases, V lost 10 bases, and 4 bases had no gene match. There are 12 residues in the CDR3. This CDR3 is CASGTGPYEQYF. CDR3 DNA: TGTGCCAGTGGGACAGGCCCCTACGAGCAGTACTTC.

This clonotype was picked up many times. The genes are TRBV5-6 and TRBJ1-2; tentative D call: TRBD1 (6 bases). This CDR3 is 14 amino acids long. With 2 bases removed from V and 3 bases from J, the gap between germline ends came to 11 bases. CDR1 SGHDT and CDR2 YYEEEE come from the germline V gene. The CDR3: CASSLGDRHYGYTF. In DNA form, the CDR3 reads TGTGCCAGCAGCTTAGGAGACAGGCACTATGGCTACACCTTC.

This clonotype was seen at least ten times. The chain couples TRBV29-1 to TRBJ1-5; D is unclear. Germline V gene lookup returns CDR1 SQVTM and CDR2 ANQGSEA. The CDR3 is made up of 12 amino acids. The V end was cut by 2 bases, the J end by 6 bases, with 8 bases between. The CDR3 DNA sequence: TGCAGCGTTGAAATTATAGGTCAGCCCCAGCATTTT. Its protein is CSVEIIGQPQHF.

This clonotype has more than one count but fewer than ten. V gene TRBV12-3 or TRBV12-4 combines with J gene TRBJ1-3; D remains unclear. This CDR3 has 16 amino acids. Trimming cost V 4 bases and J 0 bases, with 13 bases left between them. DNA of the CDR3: TGTGCCAGCAGTTCGAGACCGGCGAGCTCTGGAAACACCATATATTTT. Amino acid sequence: CASSSRPASSGNTIYF.

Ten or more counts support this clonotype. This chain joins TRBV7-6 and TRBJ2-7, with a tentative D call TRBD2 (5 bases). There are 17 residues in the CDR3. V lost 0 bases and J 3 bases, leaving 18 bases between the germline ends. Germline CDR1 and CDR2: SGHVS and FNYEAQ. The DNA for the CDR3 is TGTGCCAGCAGCTTAGCGCGTGCGGGCCGCTCGAACTACGAGCAGTACTTC. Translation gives CASSLARAGRSNYEQYF.

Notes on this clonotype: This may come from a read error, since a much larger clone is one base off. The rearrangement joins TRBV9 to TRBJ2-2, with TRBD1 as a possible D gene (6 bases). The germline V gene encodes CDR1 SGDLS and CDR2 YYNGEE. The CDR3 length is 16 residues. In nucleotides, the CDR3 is TGTGCCAGCAGCCCCTCGGCAGGGGTGAACACCGGGGAGCCGTTTTTT. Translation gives CASSPSAGVNTGEPFF.

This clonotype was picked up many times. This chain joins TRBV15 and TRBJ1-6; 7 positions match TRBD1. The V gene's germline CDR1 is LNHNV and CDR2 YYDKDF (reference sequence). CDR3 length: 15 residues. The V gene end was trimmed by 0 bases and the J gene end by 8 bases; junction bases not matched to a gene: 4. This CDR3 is CATSRDKQGYSPLHF. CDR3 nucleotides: TGTGCCACCAGCAGAGATAAACAGGGGTATTCACCCCTCCACTTT.

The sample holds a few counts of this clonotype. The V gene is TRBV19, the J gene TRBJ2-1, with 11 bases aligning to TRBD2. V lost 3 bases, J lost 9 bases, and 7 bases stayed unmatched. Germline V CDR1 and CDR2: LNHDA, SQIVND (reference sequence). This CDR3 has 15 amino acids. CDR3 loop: CASSIFSGGAGEQFF. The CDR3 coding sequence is TGTGCCAGTAGTATCTTTAGCGGGGGGGCAGGTGAGCAGTTCTTC.

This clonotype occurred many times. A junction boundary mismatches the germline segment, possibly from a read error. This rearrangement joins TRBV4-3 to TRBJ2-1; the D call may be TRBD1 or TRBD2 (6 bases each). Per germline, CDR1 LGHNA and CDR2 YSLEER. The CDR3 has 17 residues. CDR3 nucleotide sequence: TGCGCCAGCAGCCAAGATGGGGGGCTATTATACTACATTGAGCAGTTCTTC. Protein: CASSQDGGLLYYIEQFF.

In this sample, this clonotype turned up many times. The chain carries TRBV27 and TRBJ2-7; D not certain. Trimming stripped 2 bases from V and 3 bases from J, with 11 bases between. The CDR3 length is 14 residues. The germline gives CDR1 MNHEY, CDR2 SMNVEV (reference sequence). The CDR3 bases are TGTGCCAGCAGTTTAGGTGGCCAGAACTACGAGCAGTACTTC. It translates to CASSLGGQNYEQYF.

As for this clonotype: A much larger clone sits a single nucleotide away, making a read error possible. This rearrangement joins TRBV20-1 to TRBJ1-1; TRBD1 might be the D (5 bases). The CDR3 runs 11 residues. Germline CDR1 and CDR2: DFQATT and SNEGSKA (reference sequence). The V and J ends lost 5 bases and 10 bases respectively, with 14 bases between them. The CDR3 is CSAGRLRGAFF. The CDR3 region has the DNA TGCAGTGCTGGGCGCTTGAGGGGAGCTTTCTTT.

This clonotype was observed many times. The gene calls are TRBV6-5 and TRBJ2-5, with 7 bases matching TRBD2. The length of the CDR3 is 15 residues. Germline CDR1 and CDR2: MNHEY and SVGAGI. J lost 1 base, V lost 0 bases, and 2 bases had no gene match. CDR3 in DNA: TGTGCCAGCAGTTACTCTCCGGGAGGCCAAGAGACCCAGTACTTC. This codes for CASSYSPGGQETQYF.

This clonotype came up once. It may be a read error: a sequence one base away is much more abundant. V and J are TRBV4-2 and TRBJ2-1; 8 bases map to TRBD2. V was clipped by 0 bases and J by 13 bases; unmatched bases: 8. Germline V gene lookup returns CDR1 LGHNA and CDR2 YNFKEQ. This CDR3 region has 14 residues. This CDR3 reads CASSQDGTGGDQFF. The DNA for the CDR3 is TGTGCCAGCAGCCAAGATGGAACCGGGGGGGACCAGTTCTTC.

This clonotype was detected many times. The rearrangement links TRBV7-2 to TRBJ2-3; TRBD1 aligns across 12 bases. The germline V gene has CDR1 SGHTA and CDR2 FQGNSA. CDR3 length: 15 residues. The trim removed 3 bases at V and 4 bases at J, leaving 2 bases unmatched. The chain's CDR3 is CASSFRDRGPDTQYF. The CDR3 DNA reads TGTGCCAGCAGCTTCCGGGACAGGGGGCCAGATACGCAGTATTTT.

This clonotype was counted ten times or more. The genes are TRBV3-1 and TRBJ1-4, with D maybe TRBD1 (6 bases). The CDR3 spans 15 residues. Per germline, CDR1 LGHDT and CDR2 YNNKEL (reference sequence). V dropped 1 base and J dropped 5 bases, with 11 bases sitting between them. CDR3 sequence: CASSQAAGANEKLFF. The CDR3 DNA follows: TGTGCCAGCAGCCAAGCGGCAGGGGCGAATGAAAAACTGTTTTTT.

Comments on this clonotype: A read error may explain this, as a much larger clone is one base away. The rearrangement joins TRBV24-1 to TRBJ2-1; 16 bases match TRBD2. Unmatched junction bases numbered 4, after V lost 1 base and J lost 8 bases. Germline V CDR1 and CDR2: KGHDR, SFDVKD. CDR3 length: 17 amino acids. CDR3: CATSDLGTSGRDHEQFF. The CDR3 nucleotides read TGTGCCACCAGTGATTTAGGGACTAGCGGGAGGGACCATGAGCAGTTCTTC.

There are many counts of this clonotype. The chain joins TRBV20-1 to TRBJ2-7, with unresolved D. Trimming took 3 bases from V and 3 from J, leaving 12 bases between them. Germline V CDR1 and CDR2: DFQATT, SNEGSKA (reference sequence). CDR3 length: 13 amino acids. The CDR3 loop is CSARSGPGYEQYF. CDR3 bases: TGCAGTGCTAGGTCCGGGCCGGGCTACGAGCAGTACTTC.

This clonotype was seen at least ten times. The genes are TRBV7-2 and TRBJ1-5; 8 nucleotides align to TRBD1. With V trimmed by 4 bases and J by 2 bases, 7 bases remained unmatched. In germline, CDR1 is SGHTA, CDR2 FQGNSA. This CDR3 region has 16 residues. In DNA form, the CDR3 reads TGTGCCAGCAGCTCTTCAGGGGGCAGCGGCAATCAGCCCCAGCATTTT. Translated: CASSSSGGSGNQPQHF.

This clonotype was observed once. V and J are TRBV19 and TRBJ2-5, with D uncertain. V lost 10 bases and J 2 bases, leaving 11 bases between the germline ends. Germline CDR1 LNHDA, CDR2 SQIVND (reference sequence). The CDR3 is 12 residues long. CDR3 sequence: CATRSPQETQYF. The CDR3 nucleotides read TGTGCCACCAGAAGCCCGCAAGAGACCCAGTACTTC.

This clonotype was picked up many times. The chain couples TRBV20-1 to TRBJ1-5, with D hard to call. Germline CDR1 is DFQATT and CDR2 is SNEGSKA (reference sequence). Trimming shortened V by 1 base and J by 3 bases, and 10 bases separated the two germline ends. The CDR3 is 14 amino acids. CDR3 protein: CSARARAHNQPQHF. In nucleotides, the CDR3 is TGCAGTGCTAGAGCCCGGGCCCACAATCAGCCCCAGCATTTT.

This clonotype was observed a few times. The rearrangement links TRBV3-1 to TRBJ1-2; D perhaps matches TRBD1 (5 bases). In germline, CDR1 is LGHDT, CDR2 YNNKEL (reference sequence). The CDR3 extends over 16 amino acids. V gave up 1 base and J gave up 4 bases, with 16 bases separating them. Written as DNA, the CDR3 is TGTGCCAGCAGCCAAGTCCGGGACGGCGACCCCTATGGCTACACCTTC. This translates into CASSQVRDGDPYGYTF. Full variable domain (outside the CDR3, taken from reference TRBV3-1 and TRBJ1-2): DTAVSQTPKYLVTQMGNDKSIKCEQNLGHDTMYWYKQDSKKFLKIMFSYNNKELIINETVPNRFSPKSPDKAHLNLHINSLELGDSAVYFCASSQVRDGDPYGYTFGSGTRLTVV.

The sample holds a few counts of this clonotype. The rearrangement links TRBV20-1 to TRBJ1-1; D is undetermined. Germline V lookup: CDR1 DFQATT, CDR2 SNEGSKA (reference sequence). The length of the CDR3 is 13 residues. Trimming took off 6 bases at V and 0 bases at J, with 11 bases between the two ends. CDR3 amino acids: CSANRGLNTEAFF. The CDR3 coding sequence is TGCAGTGCCAATCGCGGGTTGAACACTGAAGCTTTCTTT.

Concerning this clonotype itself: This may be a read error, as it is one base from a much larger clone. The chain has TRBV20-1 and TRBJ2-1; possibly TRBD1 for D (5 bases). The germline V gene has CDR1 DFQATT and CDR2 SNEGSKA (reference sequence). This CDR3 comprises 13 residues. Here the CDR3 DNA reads TGCAGGGCCAGAGATCCAGGGAAGGATGAGCAGTTCTTC. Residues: CRARDPGKDEQFF.